This TCR beta chain was documented in a study of T cell responses to AZD1222 COVID-19 vaccine. Germline V gives CDR1 SGHNT, CDR2 YYREEE (reference sequence). The V gene end was trimmed by 4 bases and the J gene end by 4 bases; junction bases not matched to a gene: 9. CDR3 length: 15 amino acids. Study results and caveats: Spike as a whole was targeted by vaccine-associated CD4 TCRs, dominant at 160-218 and 743-854. The sample set comprised mostly white British donors with more females, and clonal diversity was possibly underestimated.

As concerns this clone: Its antigen is not identified.

Here immunoSEQ multiplex PCR was the method, and the copy in TCRdb shows in-frame clones only, minus some. The sample carries roughly 100,000 clones, 80% to 90% recorded once. The receptor was derived from an adult in good health. The chain has TRBV5-4 and TRBJ1-2; TRBD1 matches at 8 bases. This material consisted of peripheral blood, taken on day 0 of AZD1222 vaccination. CDR3 sequence: CASSPPGGVSYGYTF. CDR3 DNA sequence: TGTGCCAGCAGCCCCCCAGGGGGCGTCAGCTATGGCTACACCTTC.